A selection of T cell receptor beta chains follows, all from one sample in a study of cytomegalovirus exposure and HLA in healthy donors. The repertoire was sequenced with immunoSEQ multiplex PCR; TCRdb's copy has only in-frame clones and lacks some. Here the sample spans roughly 60,000 clones, roughly 94% being singletons. Specimen: PBMCs. Receptor source: a woman between 18 and 30 years old in good health and CMV-seropositive. The CDR3 runs from the conserved cysteine through the conserved F or W. The D gene is left open where the match is weak. Clone size is stated in some rows and not others, as once, few, many or a class when expanded.

J	size	D	V	CDR3	DNA
TRBJ2-7	NA	TRBD1	TRBV7-6	CASSFGDRRESYEQYF	TGTGCCAGCAGCTTTGGGGACAGGAGGGAAAGTTACGAGCAGTACTTC
TRBJ2-1	NA	TRBD2	TRBV6-4	CASSGSSGSGEQFF	TGTGCCAGCAGTGGCTCTAGCGGGAGCGGTGAGCAGTTCTTC
TRBJ2-3	NA	TRBD2	TRBV18	CASSTSGGARDTQYF	TGTGCCAGCTCAACTAGCGGGGGGGCCCGGGATACGCAGTATTTT
TRBJ2-7	NA	TRBD1	TRBV9	CASSVSGTGVYEQYF	TGTGCCAGCAGCGTGTCTGGGACAGGGGTCTACGAGCAGTACTTC
TRBJ2-1	NA	TRBD1	TRBV19	CASSSGGTGFYNEQFF	TGTGCCAGTAGTAGCGGCGGGACAGGGTTCTACAATGAGCAGTTCTTC
TRBJ2-7	NA	TRBD2	TRBV27	CASSLFSGGRVDEQYF	TGTGCCAGCAGTTTATTCTCGGGGGGGAGAGTTGACGAGCAGTACTTC
TRBJ1-1	NA	NA	TRBV28	CASSSLSGGNTEAFF	TGTGCCAGCAGTTCCCTATCCGGGGGGAACACTGAAGCTTTCTTT
TRBJ2-7	NA	NA	TRBV29-1	CSAEEQYEQYF	TGCAGCGCTGAAGAGCAGTACGAGCAGTACTTC
TRBJ1-3	once	NA	TRBV6-1	CASSELRTSNTIYF	TGTGCCAGCAGCGAACTCAGGACATCAAACACCATATATTTT
TRBJ2-7	NA	TRBD2	TRBV7-2	CASSLENGGGRYEQYF	TGTGCCAGCAGCTTAGAAAACGGGGGGGGACGGTACGAGCAGTACTTC
TRBJ2-1	NA	NA	TRBV11-1	CASSFIQGDEQFF	TGTGCCAGCAGCTTCATACAGGGCGATGAGCAGTTCTTC
TRBJ1-4	NA	NA	TRBV12-2	CASRLVGRDRESEKLFF	TGTGCAAGTCGCTTAGTAGGTCGGGACAGGGAAAGCGAAAAACTGTTTTTT
TRBJ2-1	few	NA	TRBV5-1	CASSLAEANEQFF	TGCGCCAGCAGCTTGGCCGAGGCCAATGAGCAGTTCTTC
TRBJ2-1	NA	TRBD1	TRBV27	CASSLSQGVSYNEQFF	TGTGCCAGCAGTTTATCACAGGGGGTCTCCTACAATGAGCAGTTCTTC
TRBJ2-1	NA	TRBD2	TRBV19	CASSTGLADYNEQFF	TGTGCCAGTAGTACGGGACTAGCAGATTACAATGAGCAGTTCTTC
TRBJ1-5	NA	NA	TRBV18	CASSREQSAPAFFSGVGNNQPQHF	NA
TRBJ2-5	NA	NA	TRBV27	CASSLSIAGETQYF	TGTGCCAGCAGTTTATCGATCGCAGGGGAGACCCAGTACTTC
TRBJ1-6	NA	TRBD1	TRBV5-6	CASSPTGTGNSPLHF	TGTGCCAGCAGCCCGACCGGGACAGGGAATTCACCCCTCCACTTT
TRBJ1-1	once	NA	TRBV14	CASSHLTDRTEAFF	TGTGCCAGCAGCCATCTAACCGACAGGACTGAAGCTTTCTTT
TRBJ2-5	NA	NA	TRBV27	CASSLSSRRETQYF	TGTGCCAGCAGTTTATCGAGCCGTCGAGAGACCCAGTACTTC
TRBJ2-7	NA	NA	TRBV5-1	CASSLEGQGSPYEQYF	TGCGCCAGCAGCTTGGAAGGCCAGGGAAGCCCCTACGAGCAGTACTTC
TRBJ1-6	NA	NA	TRBV19	CASSLGGGINSPLHF	TGTGCCAGTAGTCTCGGAGGTGGGATTAATTCACCCCTCCACTTT
TRBJ1-4	NA	NA	TRBV5-8	CASSIQVTNEKLFF	TGTGCCAGCAGCATTCAGGTGACCAATGAAAAACTGTTTTTT
TRBJ2-1	NA	NA	TRBV7-9	CASSRTEYNEQFF	TGTGCCAGCAGCAGGACAGAATACAATGAGCAGTTCTTC
TRBJ2-1	NA	NA	TRBV28	CASSDLGRHNEQFF	TGTGCCAGCAGTGACCTTGGGAGACACAATGAGCAGTTCTTC
TRBJ1-4	NA	NA	TRBV5-1	CASSLGQQGEKLFF	TGCGCCAGCAGCTTGGGACAACAGGGAGAAAAACTGTTTTTT
TRBJ2-1	once	NA	TRBV5-4	CASSPGNEQFF	TGTGCCAGCAGTCCAGGGAATGAGCAGTTCTTC
TRBJ1-4	NA	TRBD1	TRBV5-8	CAGNRGLWSNEKLFF	TGTGCCGGGAACAGGGGGCTTTGGTCTAATGAAAAACTGTTTTTT
TRBJ2-7	NA	NA	TRBV6-1	CATSPRQATTYEQYF	TGTGCCACCTCGCCCCGGCAGGCGACGACCTACGAGCAGTACTTC
TRBJ1-2	NA	NA	TRBV19	CASSITQGWYGYTF	TGTGCCAGTAGTATCACCCAGGGATGGTATGGCTACACCTTC
TRBJ2-1	NA	NA	TRBV19	CASSIDRSSYNEQFF	TGTGCCAGTAGTATAGATCGGAGCTCCTACAATGAGCAGTTCTTC
TRBJ2-7	NA	NA	TRBV19	CASSIVSGSGYEQYF	TGTGCCAGTAGTATAGTTTCCGGGAGTGGTTACGAGCAGTACTTC
TRBJ1-6	NA	TRBD1	TRBV10-3	CAISYRDRVDSPLHF	TGTGCCATCAGTTACCGGGACAGGGTTGATTCACCCCTCCACTTT
TRBJ1-3	NA	NA	TRBV7-2	CASSLEPHFRVSGNTIYF	TGTGCCAGCAGCTTAGAGCCCCACTTCAGGGTCTCTGGAAACACCATATATTTT
TRBJ2-3	NA	TRBD2	TRBV7-6	CASSSAGGAVDTQYF	TGTGCCAGCAGCTCAGCGGGGGGGGCCGTAGATACGCAGTATTTT
TRBJ1-1	NA	NA	TRBV4-3	CASSQGPVNTEAFF	TGCGCCAGCAGCCAAGGCCCAGTGAACACTGAAGCTTTCTTT
TRBJ2-3	NA	NA	TRBV19	CASSKAARRDTQYF	TGTGCCAGTAGTAAAGCGGCCCGTCGGGATACGCAGTATTTT
TRBJ1-2	NA	NA	TRBV5-6	CASSSGAGHYGYTF	TGTGCCAGCAGCTCTGGGGCAGGTCACTATGGCTACACCTTC
TRBJ1-6	NA	NA	TRBV27	CASTLGAPNSPLHF	TGTGCCAGCACCCTGGGAGCGCCAAATTCACCCCTCCACTTT
TRBJ2-1	NA	TRBD2	TRBV28	CASRSTSGGLSSYNEQFF	TGTGCCAGCAGGTCGACTAGCGGGGGGTTAAGCTCCTACAATGAGCAGTTCTTC